This entry is about one T cell receptor (beta chain). What it binds is not known. Repertoires were generated with immunoSEQ multiplex PCR, while TCRdb's copy carries only in-frame clones and drops some. The table has around 30,000 clones, roughly 77% seen once. This CDR3 is built from 13 residues. Trimming took 7 bases from V and 4 from J; bases not matched to a gene: 7. Germline CDR1 is MNHNY and CDR2 is SVGAGI (reference sequence). The record originates from a study of STAT5B mutations in CD4+ large granular lymphocyte leukemia. Study-wide background: Healthy donors showed HLA-associated enrichment of the CDR3 'QG' motif.

Study-level findings and limits: Patient CD4-sorted repertoires looked more clonal than healthy CD4+ repertoires, even without putative leukemic clones.

The sequenced sample consisted of CD4+ T cells from blood buffy coats. This rearrangement joins TRBV6-6 to TRBJ2-7; 7 bases agree with TRBD1. The clonotype originates from a human donor in good health. CDR3 residues: CASTRGIGYEQYF. CDR3 coding DNA: TGTGCCAGCACCAGGGGGATCGGTTACGAGCAGTACTTC.